The 20 T cell receptor beta chains below were found in one sample sequenced in a study of CD8+ T cells in alopecia areata. RNA extraction and reverse transcription yielded cDNA as sequencing template. Profiling relied on immunoSEQ multiplex PCR, and the TCRdb table lists in-frame clones only, not all of them. The repertoire has roughly 6,000 clones, around 60% of them found once; the top ten carry about 13%. In alopecia areata patients, both lesional scalp punch biopsies and peripheral blood were collected. Sequenced: skin. These receptors all come from a human donor with alopecia areata.

The rearrangement joins TRBV28 to TRBJ1-1, with 10 bases aligning to TRBD1. Germline V gene lookup returns CDR1 MDHEN and CDR2 SYDVKM. There are 17 residues in the CDR3. With 7 bases clipped from V and 1 base from J, the junction kept 12 bases outside the gene matches. CDR3 bases: TGTGCCAGCACGTTAGGGACAGGGGAGATTAGGAACACTGAAGCTTTCTTT. Protein: CASTLGTGEIRNTEAFF.

The rearrangement joins TRBV6-5 to TRBJ2-1, with 10 positions matching TRBD2. Germline trimming cut 6 bases from V and 3 bases from J; bases unmatched to any gene: 5. The CDR3 runs 15 residues. Germline V gene sequence: CDR1 MNHEY, CDR2 SVGAGI. CDR3 loop: CASSPTSGYYNEQFF. The DNA of the CDR3 is TGTGCCAGCAGCCCGACTAGCGGGTACTACAATGAGCAGTTCTTC.

The rearrangement links TRBV18 to TRBJ2-7; D uncertain. Per the germline V gene, CDR1 is KGHSH and CDR2 is LQKENI. With 1 base removed from V and 5 bases from J, the gap between germline ends came to 9 bases. CDR3 size: 13 residues. The CDR3, as DNA: TGTGCCAGCTCACCACTGGCCGACGACGAGCAGTACTTC. Its protein product is CASSPLADDEQYF.

The chain joins TRBV9 to TRBJ2-3; D is ambiguous. The CDR3 runs to 16 residues. Germline lookup yields CDR1 SGDLS and CDR2 YYNGEE. V gave up 0 bases and J gave up 0 bases, with 11 bases separating them. CDR3 residues: CASSVDGSSSTDTQYF. CDR3 nucleotides: TGTGCCAGCAGCGTAGATGGCAGTTCTAGCACAGATACGCAGTATTTT. The variable domain in full, with the rest retrieved from reference TRBV9 and TRBJ2-3, is DSGVTQTPKHLITATGQRVTLRCSPRSGDLSVYWYQQSLDQGLQFLIQYYNGEERAKGNILERFSAQQFPDLHSELNLSSLELGDSALYFCASSVDGSSSTDTQYFGPGTRLTVL.

CDR3 DNA: TGTGCCAGCAGTGAAAGGGGGAACTATGGCTACACCTTC. Translated: CASSERGNYGYTF. The rearrangement uses TRBV2 and TRBJ1-2, with D possibly being TRBD1 (6 bases). Trimming removed 2 bases from V and 2 bases from J, with 6 bases in between. Germline V gives CDR1 SNHLY, CDR2 FYNNEI. This CDR3 spans 13 amino acids.

This clone was recorded a few times. This sequence joins TRBV2 and TRBJ1-4; unclear D gene. Germline lookup yields CDR1 SNHLY and CDR2 FYNNEI. CDR3 size: 12 residues. Trimming cost V 4 bases and J 7 bases, with 7 bases left between them. CDR3 region: CASSGVAEKLFF. DNA of the CDR3: TGTGCCAGCAGTGGGGTGGCTGAAAAACTGTTTTTT.

Concerning this clone: Other DNA sequences from this sample encode an identical CDR3 as well. For the CDR3, the DNA is TGTGCCAGCCGACTCTCCTCCTACGAGCAGTACTTC. Translation gives CASRLSSYEQYF. The rearrangement joins TRBV7-2 to TRBJ2-7; D is ambiguous. V was trimmed by 8 bases and J by 0 bases, leaving 8 bases between them. The CDR3 is 12 amino acids. The germline CDR1 and CDR2 sequences are SGHTA and FQGNSA.

This clone appeared a few times. V gene TRBV27 combines with J gene TRBJ2-1; weak D call: TRBD2 (6 bases). Trimming stripped 4 bases from V and 4 bases from J, with 14 bases between. The CDR3 has 15 residues. The germline V gene encodes CDR1 MNHEY and CDR2 SMNVEV (reference sequence). The DNA for the CDR3 is TGTGCCAGCAGTTCATGGGGCGGGGAATACAATGAGCAGTTCTTC. Its protein product is CASSSWGGEYNEQFF.

V and J are TRBV7-9 and TRBJ1-5, with 7 positions matching TRBD1. Trimming took 2 bases from V and 6 from J; bases not matched to a gene: 7. Per the germline V gene, CDR1 is SEHNR and CDR2 is FQNEAQ (reference sequence). CDR3 size: 15 residues. The CDR3 protein is CASSLYEGAIQPQHF. For the CDR3, the DNA is TGTGCCAGCAGCTTATACGAGGGGGCGATTCAGCCCCAGCATTTT.

Comments on this clone: An end of the junction differs from the germline gene, which may be a read error. The CDR3 DNA sequence: TGCGCCAGTAGTGGACAGGAATATCAGCCCCAGCATTTT. Its translation: CASSGQEYQPQHF. The rearrangement uses TRBV10-2 and TRBJ1-5; TRBD1 matches 7 bases. CDR1 is WSHSY and CDR2 is SAAADI in the germline V gene. There are 13 residues in the CDR3.

The chain recombines TRBV19 with TRBJ1-5; D uncertain. The CDR3 consists of 13 residues. Germline V CDR1 and CDR2: LNHDA, SQIVND (reference sequence). V lost 6 bases and J 7 bases, leaving 13 bases between the germline ends. The CDR3: CASRGNPMQPQHF. For the CDR3, the DNA is TGTGCCAGTAGGGGGAACCCGATGCAGCCCCAGCATTTT.

A single count supports this clone. The rearrangement links TRBV18 to TRBJ2-7; no clear D gene. The germline V gene has CDR1 KGHSH and CDR2 LQKENI. The V end lost 2 bases, the J end lost 3 bases, and 8 bases lay between the germline ends. This CDR3 contains 13 residues. In DNA form, the CDR3 reads TGTGCCAGCTCACCAGAACTTTACTACGAGCAGTACTTC. Its protein product is CASSPELYYEQYF.

This clone was observed once. This chain connects TRBV6-5 to TRBJ1-2; TRBD1 matches at 10 bases. CDR1 and CDR2 from the germline V gene are MNHEY and SVGAGI. Trimming at V came to 6 bases and at J to 7 bases, leaving 2 bases not matched to a gene. The CDR3 is 12 amino acids. The CDR3 loop is CASRGQGTGYTF. The CDR3 DNA reads as TGTGCCAGCAGGGGACAGGGGACTGGCTACACCTTC.

The chain has TRBV5-1 and TRBJ1-1; maybe TRBD1 (5 bases). The V gene's germline CDR1 is SGHRS and CDR2 YFSETQ. There are 16 residues in the CDR3. Trimming cost V 2 bases and J 1 base, with 15 bases left between them. CDR3 loop: CASSFEIRDQNTEAFF. Written as DNA, the CDR3 is TGCGCCAGCAGCTTCGAAATCCGGGACCAGAACACTGAAGCTTTCTTT.

The J gene is TRBJ2-5, the V gene TRBV9; 7 bases match TRBD2. The CDR3 loop spans 14 amino acids. Germline trimming cut 0 bases from V and 5 bases from J; bases unmatched to any gene: 4. Per the germline V gene, CDR1 is SGDLS and CDR2 is YYNGEE. Written as DNA, the CDR3 is TGTGCCAGCAGCGTAGGACTAGCAAGTGAGACCCAGTACTTC. Translating it yields CASSVGLASETQYF.

The chain links TRBV2 to TRBJ2-7; TRBD1 agrees at 9 bases. The length of the CDR3 is 15 residues. V lost 5 bases, J lost 5 bases, and 10 bases stayed unmatched. Per germline, CDR1 SNHLY and CDR2 FYNNEI. This CDR3 reads CASSYAGTGRDEQYF. For the CDR3, the DNA is TGTGCCAGCAGTTACGCCGGGACAGGGAGGGACGAGCAGTACTTC.

The V gene is TRBV13, the J gene TRBJ2-7, with a weak D call TRBD1 (6 bases). From germline, CDR1 is PRHDT and CDR2 FYEKMQ (reference sequence). V gave up 3 bases and J gave up 1 base, with 13 bases separating them. CDR3 length: 15 amino acids. In DNA, the CDR3 is TGTGCCAGCAGCTTGGTCCCAGGGGTATCCTACGAGCAGTACTTC. It is translated as CASSLVPGVSYEQYF.

The rearrangement links TRBV10-1 to TRBJ2-5; D is possibly TRBD1 (5 bases). The germline V gene encodes CDR1 WNHNN and CDR2 SYGVQD (reference sequence). This CDR3 region has 14 residues. V lost 0 bases and J lost 5, with 10 bases in between. DNA for the CDR3: TGCGCCAGCAGTGAGTCGACAAACAGGGAGACCCAGTACTTC. This translates into CASSESTNRETQYF.

V usage is TRBV6-5 and J usage is TRBJ1-2; D is undetermined. Germline loops: CDR1 MNHEY, CDR2 SVGAGI. V lost 5 bases and J lost 8, with 9 bases in between. The CDR3 totals 11 residues. The CDR3, as DNA: TGTGCCAGCAGTCCTGGAGGAGGCTACACCTTC. Translation: CASSPGGGYTF.

The chain carries TRBV7-9 and TRBJ2-7; D gene ambiguous. The CDR3 totals 13 residues. The V gene's germline CDR1 is SEHNR and CDR2 FQNEAQ (reference sequence). The V gene lost 6 bases and the J gene lost 3 bases, with 12 bases spanning the gap. The CDR3 region has the DNA TGTGCCAGCAGGGATGGCCTAGACTACGAGCAGTACTTC. This codes for CASRDGLDYEQYF. Variable domain in full (rest from reference TRBV7-9 and TRBJ2-7): DTGVSQNPRHKITKRGQNVTFRCDPISEHNRLYWYRQTLGQGPEFLTYFQNEAQLEKSRLLSDRFSAERPKGSFSTLEIQRTEQGDSAMYLCASRDGLDYEQYFGPGTRLTVT.